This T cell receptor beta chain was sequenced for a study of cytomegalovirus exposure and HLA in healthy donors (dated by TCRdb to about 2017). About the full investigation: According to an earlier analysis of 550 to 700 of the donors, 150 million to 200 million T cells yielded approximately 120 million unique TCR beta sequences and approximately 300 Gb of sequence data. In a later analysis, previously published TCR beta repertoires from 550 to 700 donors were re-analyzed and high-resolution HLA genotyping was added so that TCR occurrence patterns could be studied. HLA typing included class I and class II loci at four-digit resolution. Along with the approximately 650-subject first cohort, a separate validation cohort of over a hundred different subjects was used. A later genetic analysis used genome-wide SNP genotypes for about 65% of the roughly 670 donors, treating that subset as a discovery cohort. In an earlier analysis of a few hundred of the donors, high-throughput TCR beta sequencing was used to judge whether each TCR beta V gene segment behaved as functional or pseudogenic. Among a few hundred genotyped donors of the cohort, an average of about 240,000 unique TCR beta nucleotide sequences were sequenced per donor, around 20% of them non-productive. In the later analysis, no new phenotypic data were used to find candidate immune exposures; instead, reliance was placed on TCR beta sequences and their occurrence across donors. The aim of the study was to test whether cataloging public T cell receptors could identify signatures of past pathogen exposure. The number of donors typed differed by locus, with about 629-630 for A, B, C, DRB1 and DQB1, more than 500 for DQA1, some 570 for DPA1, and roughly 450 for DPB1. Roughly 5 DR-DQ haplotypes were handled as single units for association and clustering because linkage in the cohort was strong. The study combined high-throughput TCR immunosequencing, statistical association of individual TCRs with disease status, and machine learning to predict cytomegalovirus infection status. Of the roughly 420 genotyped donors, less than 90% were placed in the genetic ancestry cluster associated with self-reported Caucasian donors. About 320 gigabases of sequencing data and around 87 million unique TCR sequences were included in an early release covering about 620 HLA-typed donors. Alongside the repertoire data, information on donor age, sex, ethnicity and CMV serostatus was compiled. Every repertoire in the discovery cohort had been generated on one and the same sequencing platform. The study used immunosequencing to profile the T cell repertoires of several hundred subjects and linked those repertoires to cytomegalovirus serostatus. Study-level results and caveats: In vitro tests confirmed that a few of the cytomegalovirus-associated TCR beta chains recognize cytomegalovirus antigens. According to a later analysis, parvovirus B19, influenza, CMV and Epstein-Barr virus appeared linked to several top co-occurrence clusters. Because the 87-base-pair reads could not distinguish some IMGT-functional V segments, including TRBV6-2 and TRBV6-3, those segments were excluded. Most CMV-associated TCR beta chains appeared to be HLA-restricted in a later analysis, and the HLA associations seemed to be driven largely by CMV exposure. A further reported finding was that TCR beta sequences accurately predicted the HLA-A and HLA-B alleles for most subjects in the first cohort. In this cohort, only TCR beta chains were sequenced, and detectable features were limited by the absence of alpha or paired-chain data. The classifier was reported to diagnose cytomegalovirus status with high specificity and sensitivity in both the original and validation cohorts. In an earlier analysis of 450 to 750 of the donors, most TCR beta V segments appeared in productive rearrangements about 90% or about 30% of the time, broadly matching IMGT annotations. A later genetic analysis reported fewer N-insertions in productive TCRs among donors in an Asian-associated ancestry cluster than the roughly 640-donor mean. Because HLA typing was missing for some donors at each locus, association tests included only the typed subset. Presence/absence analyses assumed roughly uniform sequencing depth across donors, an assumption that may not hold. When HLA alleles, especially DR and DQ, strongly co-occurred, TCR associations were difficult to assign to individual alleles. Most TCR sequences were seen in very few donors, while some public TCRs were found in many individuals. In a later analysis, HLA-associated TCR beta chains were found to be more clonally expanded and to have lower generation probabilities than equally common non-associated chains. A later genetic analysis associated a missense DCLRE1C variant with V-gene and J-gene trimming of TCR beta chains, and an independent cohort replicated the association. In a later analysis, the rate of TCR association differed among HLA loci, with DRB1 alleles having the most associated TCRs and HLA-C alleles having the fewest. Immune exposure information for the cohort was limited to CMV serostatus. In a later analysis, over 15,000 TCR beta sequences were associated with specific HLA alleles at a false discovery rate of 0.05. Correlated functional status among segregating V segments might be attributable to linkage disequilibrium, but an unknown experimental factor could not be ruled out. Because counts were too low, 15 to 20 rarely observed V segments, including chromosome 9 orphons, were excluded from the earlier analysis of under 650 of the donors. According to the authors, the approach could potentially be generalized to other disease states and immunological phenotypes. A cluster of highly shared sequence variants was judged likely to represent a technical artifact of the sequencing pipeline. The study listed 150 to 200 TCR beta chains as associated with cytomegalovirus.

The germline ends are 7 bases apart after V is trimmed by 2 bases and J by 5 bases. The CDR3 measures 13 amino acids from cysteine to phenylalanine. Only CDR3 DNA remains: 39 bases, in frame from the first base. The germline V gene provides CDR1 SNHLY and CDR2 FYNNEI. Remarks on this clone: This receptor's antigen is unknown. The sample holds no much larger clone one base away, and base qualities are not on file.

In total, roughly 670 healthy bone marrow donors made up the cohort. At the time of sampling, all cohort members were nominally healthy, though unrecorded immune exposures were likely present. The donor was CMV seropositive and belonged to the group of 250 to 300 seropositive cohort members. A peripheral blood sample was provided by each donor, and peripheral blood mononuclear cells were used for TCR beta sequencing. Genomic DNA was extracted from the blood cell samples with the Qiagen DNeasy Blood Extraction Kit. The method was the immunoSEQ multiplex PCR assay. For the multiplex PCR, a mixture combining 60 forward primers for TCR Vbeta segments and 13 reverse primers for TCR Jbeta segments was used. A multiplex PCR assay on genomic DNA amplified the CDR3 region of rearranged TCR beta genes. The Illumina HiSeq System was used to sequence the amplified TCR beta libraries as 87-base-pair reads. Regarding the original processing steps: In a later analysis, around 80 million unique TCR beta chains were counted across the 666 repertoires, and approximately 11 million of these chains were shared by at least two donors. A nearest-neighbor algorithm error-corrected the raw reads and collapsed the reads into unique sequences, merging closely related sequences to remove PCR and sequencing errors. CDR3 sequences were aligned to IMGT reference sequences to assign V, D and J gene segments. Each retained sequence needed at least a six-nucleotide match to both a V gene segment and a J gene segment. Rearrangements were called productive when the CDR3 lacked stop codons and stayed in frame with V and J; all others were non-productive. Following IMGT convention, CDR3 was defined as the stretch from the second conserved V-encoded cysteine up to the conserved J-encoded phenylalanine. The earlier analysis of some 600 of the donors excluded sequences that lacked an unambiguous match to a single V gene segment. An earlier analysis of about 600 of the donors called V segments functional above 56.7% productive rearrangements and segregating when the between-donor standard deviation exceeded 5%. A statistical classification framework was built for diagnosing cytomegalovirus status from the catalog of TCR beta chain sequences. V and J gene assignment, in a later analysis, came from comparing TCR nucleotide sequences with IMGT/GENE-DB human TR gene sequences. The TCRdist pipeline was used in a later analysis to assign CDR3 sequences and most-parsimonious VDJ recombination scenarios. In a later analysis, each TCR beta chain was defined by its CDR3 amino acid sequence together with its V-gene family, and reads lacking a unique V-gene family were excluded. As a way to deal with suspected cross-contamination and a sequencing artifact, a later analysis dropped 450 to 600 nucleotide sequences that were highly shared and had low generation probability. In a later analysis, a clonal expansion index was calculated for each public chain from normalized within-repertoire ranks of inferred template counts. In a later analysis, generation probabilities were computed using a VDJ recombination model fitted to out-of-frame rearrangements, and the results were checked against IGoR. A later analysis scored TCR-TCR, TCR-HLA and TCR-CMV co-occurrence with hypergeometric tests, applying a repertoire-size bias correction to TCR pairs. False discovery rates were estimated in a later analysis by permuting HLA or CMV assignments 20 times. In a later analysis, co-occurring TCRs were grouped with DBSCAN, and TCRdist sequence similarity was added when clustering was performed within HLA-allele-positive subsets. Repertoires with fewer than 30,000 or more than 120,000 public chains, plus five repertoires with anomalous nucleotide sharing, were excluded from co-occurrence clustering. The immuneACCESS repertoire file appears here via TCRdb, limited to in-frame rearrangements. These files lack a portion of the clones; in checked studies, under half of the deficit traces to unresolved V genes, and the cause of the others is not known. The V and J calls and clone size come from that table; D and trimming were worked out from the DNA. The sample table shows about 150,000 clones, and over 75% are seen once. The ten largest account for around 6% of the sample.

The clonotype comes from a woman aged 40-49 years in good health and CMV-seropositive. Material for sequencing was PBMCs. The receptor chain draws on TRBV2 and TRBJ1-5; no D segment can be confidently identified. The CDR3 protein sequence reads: CASSESGDQPQHF. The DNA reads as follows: TGTGCCAGCAGTGAATCGGGTGATCAGCCCCAGCATTTT.